The sequence of this TCR beta chain was determined in a study of patients and donors after allogeneic stem cell transplantation. This clonotype was picked up many times. In TCRdb, the RT-PCR reads were re-called with MiXCR into one record per CDR3 protein. The top ten hold 5.5% to 6.5% of the sample, which has about 960,000 distinct CDR3 sequences, around 17% seen once. This TCR derives from a human donor who was either an allogeneic HSCT recipient or a stem cell or donor lymphocyte infusion donor (not recorded which). It is not recorded whose cells these are; they may come from a transplant donor. The sample consisted of blood, either unsorted or a sorted T cell fraction (not recorded which).

CDR3 sequence (DNA): TGTGCCAGCAGCCAAGATGGGGCGGGAGTCATGAATGAGCAGTTCTTC. Translating it yields CASSQDGAGVMNEQFF. The chain employs TRBV4-2 and TRBJ2-1; 7 bases align to TRBD2. V was clipped by 0 bases and J by 7 bases; unmatched bases: 9. The germline gives CDR1 LGHNA, CDR2 YNFKEQ. The CDR3 is 16 amino acids.